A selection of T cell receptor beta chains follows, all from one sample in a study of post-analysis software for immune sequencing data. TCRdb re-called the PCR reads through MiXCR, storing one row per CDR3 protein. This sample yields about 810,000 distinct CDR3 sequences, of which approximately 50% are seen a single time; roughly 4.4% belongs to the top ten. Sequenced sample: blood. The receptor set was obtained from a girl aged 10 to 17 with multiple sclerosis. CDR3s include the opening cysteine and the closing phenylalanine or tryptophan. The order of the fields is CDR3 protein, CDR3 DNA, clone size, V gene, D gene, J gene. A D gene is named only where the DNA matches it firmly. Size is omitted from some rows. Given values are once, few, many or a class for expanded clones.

CASSPELAGAYNEQFF TGTGCCAGCAGTCCAGAACTAGCGGGAGCCTACAATGAGCAGTTCTTC - TRBV7-2 TRBD2 TRBJ2-1
CASSYSGRVEAFF TGTGCCAGCAGTTACTCAGGTCGGGTTGAAGCTTTCTTT - TRBV6-5 - TRBJ1-1
CATSARQGNYEQYF TGTGCCACCAGCGCCCGACAGGGAAACTACGAGCAGTACTTC - TRBV15 TRBD1 TRBJ2-7
CASSPRQGGGEQYF TGTGCCAGCAGCCCCAGGCAGGGCGGCGGCGAGCAGTACTTC - TRBV7-9 - TRBJ2-7
CASSLAGGPVEQFF TGTGCCAGCAGCTTAGCGGGAGGGCCGGTTGAGCAGTTCTTC - TRBV7-3 TRBD2 TRBJ2-1
CATSNGIGQTDTQYF TGTGCCACCAGCAACGGGATCGGGCAGACAGATACGCAGTATTTT - TRBV15 - TRBJ2-3
CAIRPGQGAIGYTF TGTGCCATCAGACCGGGACAGGGGGCTATTGGCTACACCTTC few TRBV10-3 TRBD1 TRBJ1-2
CSVELLETQYF TGCAGCGTTGAACTTCTTGAGACCCAGTACTTC - TRBV29-1 - TRBJ2-5
CASSDNRGFDEQYF TGCGCCAGCAGCGATAACAGGGGTTTCGACGAGCAGTACTTC - TRBV5-1 TRBD1 TRBJ2-7
CASSGRDRGTDTQYF TGTGCCAGCAGCGGACGGGACAGGGGTACAGATACGCAGTATTTT - TRBV7-9 TRBD1 TRBJ2-3
CASSFKAGATGELFF TGTGCCAGCAGCTTCAAAGCGGGAGCCACCGGGGAGCTGTTTTTT - TRBV7-2 TRBD2 TRBJ2-2
CSARNVQIGSYEQFF TGCAGTGCTAGAAATGTACAGATCGGCAGCTATGAGCAGTTCTTC - TRBV20-1 - TRBJ2-1
CASSFHGNTEAFF TGCGCCAGCAGCTTCCATGGCAACACTGAAGCTTTCTTT - TRBV5-1 - TRBJ1-1
CASSQGRGPRDEQFF TGTGCCAGCAGCCAAGGCCGGGGTCCTCGAGATGAGCAGTTCTTC - TRBV4-2 - TRBJ2-1
CATSRVTGDYNEQFF TGTGCCACCAGCAGAGTGACAGGGGACTACAATGAGCAGTTCTTC - TRBV15 TRBD1 TRBJ2-1
CASGGGTGELFF TGTGCCAGCGGAGGGGGGACCGGGGAGCTGTTTTTT - TRBV12-3/TRBV12-4 - TRBJ2-2
CASSFRGQGVGEQFF TGTGCCAGCAGTTTCCGGGGACAGGGGGTTGGGGAGCAGTTCTTC - TRBV12-3/TRBV12-4 TRBD1 TRBJ2-1
CATSGLAAFSEQYF TGTGCCACCAGTGGCCTAGCGGCCTTCTCCGAGCAGTACTTC - TRBV10-3 TRBD2 TRBJ2-7
CASSDYSEQYF TGTGCCAGCAGTGACTATTCCGAGCAGTACTTC few TRBV25-1 - TRBJ2-7
CSARDTREADTGELFF TGCAGTGCTAGAGATACACGCGAAGCGGACACCGGGGAGCTGTTTTTT - TRBV20-1 - TRBJ2-2
CSVEDLSVWGTYEQYF TGCAGCGTTGAAGATCTTTCAGTTTGGGGGACCTACGAGCAGTACTTC few TRBV29-1 - TRBJ2-7
CSARDSGNYGYTF TGCAGTGCTAGAGATAGCGGGAACTATGGCTACACCTTC - TRBV20-1 - TRBJ1-2
CATSRDTAGGPHEQFF TGTGCCACCAGCAGAGATACGGCGGGGGGGCCGCATGAGCAGTTCTTC few TRBV15 TRBD2 TRBJ2-1
CASSSSSGWSTDTQYF TGTGCCAGCAGCTCCTCTAGCGGGTGGAGCACAGATACGCAGTATTTT - TRBV27 TRBD2 TRBJ2-3
CASGQGADQETQYF TGCGCCAGCGGTCAGGGGGCAGACCAAGAGACCCAGTACTTC - TRBV5-1 TRBD1 TRBJ2-5
CASSDQKTGSYEQYF TGTGCCAGCAGTGATCAAAAGACAGGGAGCTACGAGCAGTACTTC - TRBV25-1 TRBD1 TRBJ2-7
CASRLQSGTGETQYF TGTGCCAGCAGGCTCCAATCGGGGACAGGGGAGACCCAGTACTTC many TRBV7-2 TRBD1 TRBJ2-5